This T cell receptor beta chain comes out of a study of graft-versus-host responses after intestinal transplantation. Study in general: Multivisceral, liver-intestinal, or isolated intestinal transplants were given to recipients. The whole recipient group had anti-thymocyte globulin induction followed by tacrolimus and steroids for around 3 years. Broader study findings: Maximum circulating GvH clone levels tracked with early post-transplant HvG decreases.

The protocol was immunoSEQ multiplex PCR, while the TCRdb copy is restricted to in-frame clones and leaves out a portion. This sample has roughly 93,000 clones, with approximately 92% found just once. About this clone itself: What it binds is unknown.

CDR1 is SGDLS, CDR2 YYNGEE, per germline. Trimming took off 0 bases at V and 6 bases at J, with 13 bases between the two ends. The CDR3 is 15 amino acids. The source of this sequence is a human donor who received an intestinal transplant. The sample here was unstimulated CD8+ T cells sorted from spleen or lymph node cells, taken before intestinal transplant. V and J are TRBV9 and TRBJ2-1; D is possibly TRBD2 (7 bases). CDR3 sequence reads: CASSVGGGAVNEQFF. CDR3 nucleotides: TGTGCCAGCAGCGTAGGAGGGGGGGCGGTCAATGAGCAGTTCTTC.